Listed here is a single T cell receptor (beta chain). The data were obtained in a study of blood T cell repertoires in COVID-19. Study-wide context: The United States, Italy and Spain were the sources of the acute and convalescent COVID-19 samples. From T cells, B-cell-depleted T cells, or PBMCs came the material, which was cDNA or gDNA.

In the source study's methods: From reference gene primer amplification, estimates of nucleated cell counts were derived. Sequencing was performed with immunoSEQ multiplex PCR; in TCRdb, only in-frame clones are kept and a portion is missing. V and J calls and clone size come straight from that table; D and trimming were deduced from the DNA. The data show 200,000 to 250,000 clones, with just under 90% seen just once and roughly 3% held by the top ten. The CDR3 is 13 amino acids. Trimming removed 6 bases from V and 3 bases from J; junction bases left unmatched: 5. Germline CDR1 is MNHEY and CDR2 is SVGAGI. Seattle's enrolled individuals joined amid active infection and were then monitored longitudinally.

Sequenced material: peripheral blood. The sequence was collected from a man in his thirties or forties with COVID-19, enrolled during active disease. This chain uses TRBV6-5 with TRBJ2-7; 7 nucleotides match TRBD1. CDR3 coding DNA: TGTGCCAGCAGAACCCGGGACAGCTACGAGCAGTACTTC. Its translation is CASRTRDSYEQYF.